Sequencing of this TCR beta chain was carried out in a study of blood T cell repertoires in COVID-19. Method: immunoSEQ multiplex PCR; TCRdb's copy keeps in-frame clones and lacks some. The top ten clones hold 5.2% of a sample with some 90,000 clones, roughly 87% of them seen once. In germline, CDR1 is GTSNPN, CDR2 SVGIG (reference sequence). The CDR3 spans 18 residues. Germline trimming cut 0 bases from V and 0 bases from J; bases unmatched to any gene: 7. The sequence derives from a woman aged 80 or older with active COVID-19. The chain employs TRBV30 and TRBJ2-6, with 8 bases aligning to TRBD1. The sample consisted of peripheral blood. CDR3 in DNA: TGTGCCTGGAGTGTTCGGGACAGGCACATCTCTGGGGCCAACGTCCTGACTTTC. As protein: CAWSVRDRHISGANVLTF.